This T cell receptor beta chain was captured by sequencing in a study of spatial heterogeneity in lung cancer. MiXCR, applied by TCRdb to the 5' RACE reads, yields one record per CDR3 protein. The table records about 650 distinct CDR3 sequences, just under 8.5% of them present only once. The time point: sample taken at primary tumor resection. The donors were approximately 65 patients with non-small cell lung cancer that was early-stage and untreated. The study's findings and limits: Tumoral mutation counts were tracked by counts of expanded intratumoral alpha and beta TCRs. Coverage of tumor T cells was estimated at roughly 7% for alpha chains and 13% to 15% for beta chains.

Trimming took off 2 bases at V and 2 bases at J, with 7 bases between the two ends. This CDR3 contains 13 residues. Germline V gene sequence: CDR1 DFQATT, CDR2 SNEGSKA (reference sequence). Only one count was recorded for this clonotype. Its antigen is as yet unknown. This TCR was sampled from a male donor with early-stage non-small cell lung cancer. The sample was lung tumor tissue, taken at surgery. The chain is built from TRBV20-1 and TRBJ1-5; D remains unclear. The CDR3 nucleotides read TGCAGTGCTAGACTCGATGGCAATCAGCCCCAGCATTTT. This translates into CSARLDGNQPQHF.